This T cell receptor beta chain was obtained from a study of blood T cell repertoires in COVID-19. In the source study's methods: How many nucleated cells were present was estimated from reference gene primer amplification. Method: immunoSEQ multiplex PCR; TCRdb's copy keeps in-frame clones and lacks some. D and trimming come from the DNA, and the V and J calls and clone size come from that table. The sample comprises 130,000 or so clones, almost 85% of which are singletons, and about 13% rests with the top ten. CDR1 and CDR2 (germline): SGHNT, YYREEE (reference sequence). The CDR3 is 12 amino acids. Trimming stripped 6 bases from V and 7 bases from J, with 11 bases between.

Sequenced material: peripheral blood. The gene calls are TRBV5-4 and TRBJ2-1; D is possibly TRBD2 (6 bases). This receptor was identified in a human donor in a cohort sampled during active COVID-19. The DNA for the CDR3 is TGTGCCAGCAACTCCGGGACTAATGAGCAGTTCTTC. The encoded protein is CASNSGTNEQFF. Drawing the rest from reference TRBV5-4 and TRBJ2-1, the complete variable domain is ETGVTQSPTHLIKTRGQQVTLRCSSQSGHNTVSWYQQALGQGPQFIFQYYREEENGRGNFPPRFSGLQFPNYSSELNVNALELDDSALYLCASNSGTNEQFFGPGTRLTVL.